Each of the 2 T cell receptor beta chains below was sequenced from the same sample in a study of blood T cells in healthy people across ages. Primers used in a second PCR of about 6 to 11 cycles were a sample-barcoded 5' primer and a J-beta primer mix. TCRdb used MiXCR to reprocess the 5' RACE reads, holding one entry per CDR3 protein. The sample shows hundreds of thousands of distinct CDR3 sequences, about 34% of them seen only once. The source material was blood. These receptors all stem from a young man in good health.

In the case of this clonotype: One end of the junction fails to match germline, which may point to a read error. V is TRBV24-1 and J is TRBJ1-2, with a tentative D call TRBD1 (6 bases). The CDR3 extends over 13 amino acids. CDR1 and CDR2 from the germline V gene are KGHDR and SFDVKD. DNA for the CDR3: TGTACCACCAGTGATTGGAGGGGGTATGGCTACACCTTC. Protein product: CTTSDWRGYGYTF.

Many counts were recorded for this clonotype. This chain joins TRBV6-2 or TRBV6-3 and TRBJ2-7; D is undetermined. Germline V gives CDR1 MNHEY, CDR2 SVGEGT. This CDR3 is built from 14 residues. With 2 bases removed from V and 0 bases from J, the gap between germline ends came to 8 bases. The CDR3 bases are TGTGCCAGCAGTTACCGGCAGAGCTCCTACGAGCAGTACTTC. Amino acids: CASSYRQSSYEQYF.